The 14 T cell receptor beta chains reported below all come from one sample, sequenced in a study of CD8 T cells in Susac syndrome. Reverse transcription of roughly 0.5 to 1 ug RNA was carried out with random hexamers. MiXCR was run by TCRdb on the immunoSEQ multiplex PCR reads, yielding one entry per CDR3 protein. This sample has about 110,000 distinct CDR3 sequences, with roughly 95% found just once. What was sequenced was CD8+ T cells from PBMCs. The source is a human donor with Susac syndrome.

This chain connects TRBV2 to TRBJ1-1; 9 nucleotides agree with TRBD1. V lost 2 bases and J lost 1; bases outside the gene matches: 5. The CDR3 extends over 16 amino acids. Germline CDR1 and CDR2: SNHLY and FYNNEI. The CDR3 nucleotides read TGTGCCAGCAGTGAATGGACAGGGGTTGGGAACACTGAAGCTTTCTTT. Amino acids: CASSEWTGVGNTEAFF. Complete variable domain (other parts from reference TRBV2 and TRBJ1-1): EPEVTQTPSHQVTQMGQEVILRCVPISNHLYFYWYRQILGQKVEFLVSFYNNEISEKSEIFDDQFSVERPDGSNFTLKIRSTKLEDSAMYFCASSEWTGVGNTEAFFGQGTRLTVV.

In DNA form, the CDR3 reads TGTGCCAGCAGCCAAGTTACTAGTCACAATGAGCAGTTCTTC. It codes for CASSQVTSHNEQFF. The chain recombines TRBV14 with TRBJ2-1, with D possibly TRBD2 on 5 matching bases. Germline-derived CDR1 and CDR2 are SGHDN and FVKESK. The length of the CDR3 is 14 residues. V was shortened by 1 base and J by 5 bases, with 9 bases between the two germline ends.

In this sample, this clonotype turned up once. This chain connects TRBV9 to TRBJ2-7; tentative D call: TRBD2 (5 bases). V was clipped by 0 bases and J by 2 bases, with 12 bases between them. This CDR3 region has 15 residues. Germline CDR1 is SGDLS and CDR2 is YYNGEE. Here the CDR3 reads CASSVGRLGAYEQYF. CDR3 in DNA: TGTGCCAGCAGCGTAGGGAGGCTCGGGGCCTACGAGCAGTACTTC.

The chain combines TRBV20-1 with TRBJ2-7; D may correspond to TRBD1 or TRBD2 (5 bases each). CDR1 and CDR2 from the germline V gene are DFQATT and SNEGSKA (reference sequence). This CDR3 is built from 15 residues. The V end was cut by 4 bases, the J end by 0 bases, with 16 bases between. This chain's CDR3 is CSAIGASGSSYEQYF. CDR3 nucleotides: TGCAGTGCTATTGGGGCATCGGGGAGCTCCTACGAGCAGTACTTC.

The CDR3 coding sequence is TGTGCCAGCAGTGCAGGTTCGGATGGCTACACCTTC. This gives the protein CASSAGSDGYTF. This rearrangement joins TRBV27 to TRBJ1-2; D is unclear. Trimming left V 5 bases short and J 6 bases short, with 10 bases between. The CDR3 spans 12 residues. CDR1 is MNHEY and CDR2 is SMNVEV in the germline V gene (reference sequence).

J is TRBJ2-5 and V is TRBV7-9; D gene uncertain. Per germline, CDR1 SEHNR and CDR2 FQNEAQ (reference sequence). The CDR3 has 12 amino acids. Trimming pared 2 bases from V and 4 bases from J, leaving 5 bases between. Written as DNA, the CDR3 is TGTGCCAGCAGCTTATCCCCAGAGACCCAGTACTTC. Protein sequence: CASSLSPETQYF.

The chain combines TRBV7-9 with TRBJ2-7; a possible D gene is TRBD1 (6 bases). V lost 4 bases, J lost 3 bases, and 16 bases lay in between. Germline V gene sequence: CDR1 SEHNR, CDR2 FQNEAQ (reference sequence). The CDR3 has 15 residues. Here the CDR3 DNA reads TGTGCCAGCAGCTCTGCGACCAGGGGCAACTACGAGCAGTACTTC. Residues: CASSSATRGNYEQYF.

This chain joins TRBV19 and TRBJ2-3, with D maybe TRBD1 (6 bases). This CDR3 region has 15 residues. The germline V gene has CDR1 LNHDA and CDR2 SQIVND (reference sequence). V was trimmed by 2 bases and J by 0 bases, leaving 9 bases between them. This CDR3 is CASSIWTASTDTQYF. As DNA, the CDR3 is TGTGCCAGTAGTATATGGACAGCTAGCACAGATACGCAGTATTTT.

This chain connects TRBV12-3 or TRBV12-4 to TRBJ2-4, with D perhaps TRBD1 (6 bases). The V and J ends lost 5 bases and 8 bases respectively, with 22 bases between them. This CDR3 region has 16 residues. In DNA, the CDR3 is TGTGCCAGCAGTGCCCCCGGACAGTTATTAGGAGACATTCAGTACTTC. Translation: CASSAPGQLLGDIQYF.

The gene calls are TRBV7-9 and TRBJ2-3; no definite D call. This CDR3 is built from 13 residues. Germline CDR1 SEHNR, CDR2 FQNEAQ (reference sequence). The V end lost 5 bases, the J end lost 2 bases, and 8 bases lay between the germline ends. This chain's CDR3 is CASSPTSTDTQYF. In DNA form, the CDR3 reads TGTGCCAGCAGCCCGACTTCCACAGATACGCAGTATTTT.

This clonotype appeared a single time. The rearrangement uses TRBV4-3 and TRBJ1-6, with TRBD1 as a possible D gene (5 bases). CDR3 length: 17 amino acids. CDR1 is LGHNA, CDR2 YSLEER, per germline. V shed 0 bases and J shed 0 bases, with 9 bases lying between them. The CDR3 spells CASSQELDSSYNSPLHF. In nucleotides, the CDR3 is TGCGCCAGCAGCCAAGAGTTAGACAGCTCCTATAATTCACCCCTCCACTTT.

The rearrangement uses TRBV6-5 and TRBJ2-3, with 9 bases identical to TRBD2. The V gene end was trimmed by 6 bases and the J gene end by 5 bases; junction bases not matched to a gene: 6. In germline, CDR1 is MNHEY, CDR2 SVGAGI. CDR3 length equals 14 residues. The CDR3 is CASRERGAGDTQYF. DNA of the CDR3: TGTGCCAGCAGGGAGCGGGGGGCCGGAGATACGCAGTATTTT.

The chain couples TRBV19 to TRBJ2-7; 10 positions match TRBD2. The CDR3 contains 17 residues. The ends lost 3 bases at V and 2 bases at J; junction bases unmatched: 10. Per germline, CDR1 LNHDA and CDR2 SQIVND (reference sequence). Here the CDR3 reads CASSIGASGGFPYEQYF. CDR3 DNA: TGTGCCAGTAGTATTGGGGCTAGCGGGGGATTCCCCTACGAGCAGTACTTC.

V usage is TRBV14 and J usage is TRBJ1-4; D might be TRBD1 (5 bases). The germline V gene encodes CDR1 SGHDN and CDR2 FVKESK. V was pared by 4 bases and J by 8 bases, with 14 bases between. This CDR3 is 14 amino acids long. The CDR3 is CASSRRVPGEKLFF. For the CDR3, the DNA is TGTGCCAGCAGCCGCAGGGTCCCTGGAGAAAAACTGTTTTTT.